One and the same sample provided the 26 T cell receptor beta chains below, sequenced in a study of cytomegalovirus exposure and HLA in healthy donors. Profiling relied on immunoSEQ multiplex PCR, and the TCRdb table lists in-frame clones only, not all of them. This sample yields under 200,000 clones, of which around 96% are seen a single time; 0.89% belongs to the top ten. Sequenced sample: PBMCs. Receptors originate from a young woman in good health and CMV-seronegative.

The V and J genes are TRBV19 and TRBJ2-7; 9 bases are shared with TRBD2. The CDR3 spans 14 residues. In germline, CDR1 is LNHDA, CDR2 SQIVND (reference sequence). V lost 6 bases, J lost 3 bases, and 6 bases stayed unmatched. The CDR3 DNA sequence: TGTGCCAGTAGACCGGGACTAGCCAGCTACGAGCAGTACTTC. This encodes CASRPGLASYEQYF.

This clone has only one observation. V is TRBV5-6 and J is TRBJ2-3; TRBD2 agrees at 7 bases. V dropped 3 bases and J dropped 7; count of bases not matched to a gene: 8. The CDR3 is made up of 14 amino acids. Germline CDR1 reads SGHDT; CDR2 reads YYEEEE. The CDR3 DNA follows: TGTGCCAGCAGCTACTCAAGCGGGACCCATACGCAGTATTTT. It translates to CASSYSSGTHTQYF.

The sample holds a few counts of this clone. The chain carries TRBV7-2 and TRBJ2-7; 9 bases line up with TRBD2. Looked up from germline, CDR1 is SGHTA and CDR2 is FQGNSA. This CDR3 spans 16 amino acids. V was clipped by 2 bases and J by 1 base; unmatched bases: 6. The CDR3 nucleotides read TGTGCCAGCAGCTTAAGTGCTAGCGGGGCTTCCTACGAGCAGTACTTC. This sequence encodes CASSLSASGASYEQYF.

The chain combines TRBV13 with TRBJ2-1; 10 bases match TRBD2. V gave up 4 bases and J gave up 5 bases; unmatched junction bases: 8. The germline gives CDR1 PRHDT, CDR2 FYEKMQ (reference sequence). This CDR3 spans 16 amino acids. CDR3 in DNA: TGTGCCAGCAGCTCCCTTAGCGGGGGGCCGCACAATGAGCAGTTCTTC. This gives the protein CASSSLSGGPHNEQFF.

This chain's CDR3 is CASSQEWLAGAEQYF. CDR3 nucleotides: TGCGCCAGCAGCCAAGAATGGCTGGCAGGCGCCGAGCAGTACTTC. The chain carries TRBV4-1 and TRBJ2-7, with no clear D. Germline-derived CDR1 and CDR2 are MGHRA and YSYEKL. V was shortened by 0 bases and J by 6 bases, with 15 bases between the two germline ends. This CDR3 spans 15 amino acids.

This chain connects TRBV5-4 to TRBJ1-2; D is undetermined. The CDR3 length is 13 residues. V lost 3 bases and J lost 2, with 8 bases in between. Per germline, CDR1 SGHNT and CDR2 YYREEE (reference sequence). The CDR3 bases are TGTGCCAGCAGCTGGGAGGGAAACTATGGCTACACCTTC. This gives the protein CASSWEGNYGYTF.

On this clone itself: The same CDR3 is also encoded by other DNA sequences in this sample. The chain links TRBV27 to TRBJ2-7; 8 bases line up with TRBD1. The CDR3 is 17 residues long. Germline lookup yields CDR1 MNHEY and CDR2 SMNVEV (reference sequence). V lost 4 bases to trimming and J lost 7 bases; unmatched junction nucleotides: 18. CDR3 amino acids: CASSSRNTQGGGGEQYF. The CDR3 DNA follows: TGTGCCAGCAGTTCACGTAATACACAGGGGGGAGGAGGTGAGCAGTACTTC.

This rearrangement joins TRBV23-1 to TRBJ2-7, with 9 bases fitting TRBD1. TRBV23-1 is an open reading frame, and its role is uncertain. The CDR3 is made up of 15 amino acids. The J segment lost 2 bases and the V segment lost 2 bases, leaving 4 bases of the junction unmatched. The CDR3 region has the DNA TGCGCCAGCAGTCAAGCGGACAGGGGCCCCTACGAGCAGTACTTC. It codes for CASSQADRGPYEQYF.

This chain connects TRBV29-1 to TRBJ1-2; D is ambiguous. This CDR3 has 12 amino acids. Per germline, CDR1 SQVTM and CDR2 ANQGSEA. Trimming took 3 bases from V and 4 from J, leaving 9 bases between them. The CDR3 sequence: CSVDYNGYGYTF. CDR3 sequence (DNA): TGCAGCGTTGATTATAACGGCTATGGCTACACCTTC.

A single count supports this clone. This sequence joins TRBV7-2 and TRBJ2-7, with D possibly being TRBD2 (6 bases). V was shortened by 1 base and J by 7 bases, with 20 bases between the two germline ends. Per germline, CDR1 SGHTA and CDR2 FQGNSA. The CDR3 runs 16 residues. The DNA for the CDR3 is TGTGCCAGCAGCTTAGTCCGGGACTCCCTTTTTCAGGAGCAGTACTTC. Translated: CASSLVRDSLFQEQYF.

The chain joins TRBV4-3 to TRBJ2-7; 7 bases map to TRBD1. Trimming at V came to 4 bases and at J to 3 bases, leaving 6 bases not matched to a gene. This CDR3 has 14 residues. The germline V gene encodes CDR1 LGHNA and CDR2 YSLEER. CDR3 nucleotide sequence: TGCGCCAGCAGCCTGACCCGACAGGGCTACGAGCAGTACTTC. This codes for CASSLTRQGYEQYF.

J is TRBJ2-3 and V is TRBV6-5, with 8 bases fitting TRBD2. The length of the CDR3 is 16 residues. J gave up 5 bases and V 0 bases, and 7 bases lay outside the gene matches. Germline assignment: CDR1 MNHEY and CDR2 SVGAGI. The CDR3 bases are TGTGCCAGCAGTTACTCGATCCGGGGGGGCCGAGATACGCAGTATTTT. It specifies CASSYSIRGGRDTQYF.

The rearrangement links TRBV19 to TRBJ2-1; 8 positions agree with TRBD2. The germline CDR1 and CDR2 sequences are LNHDA and SQIVND (reference sequence). J lost 2 bases, V lost 6 bases, and 9 bases had no gene match. The CDR3 contains 16 residues. CDR3 coding DNA: TGTGCCAGTAGGGAGAGCGGGGGAGGCGCCTACAATGAGCAGTTCTTC. It encodes CASRESGGGAYNEQFF.

The table lists this clone with a count of one. This rearrangement joins TRBV15 to TRBJ1-2, with a tentative D call TRBD1 (5 bases). The CDR3 is 14 residues long. V shed 4 bases and J shed 6 bases, with 15 bases lying between them. CDR1 LNHNV and CDR2 YYDKDF come from the germline V gene (reference sequence). CDR3 nucleotides: TGTGCCACCAGCAATCCCAGGGTCCCGGATGGCTACACCTTC. Its translation is CATSNPRVPDGYTF.

The chain combines TRBV10-1 with TRBJ1-6; 7 bases line up with TRBD1. From germline, CDR1 is WNHNN and CDR2 SYGVQD (reference sequence). The CDR3 loop spans 14 amino acids. The V segment lost 3 bases and the J segment 7 bases; nucleotides outside the gene matches: 3. CDR3 coding DNA: TGCGCCAGCAGTGAAGGGGGCAGAAATTCACCCCTCCACTTT. Protein product: CASSEGGRNSPLHF.

The chain carries TRBV7-2 and TRBJ2-7; a weak D match, TRBD1 (5 bases). This CDR3 comprises 16 residues. Germline CDR1 is SGHTA and CDR2 is FQGNSA. V was pared by 2 bases and J by 0 bases, with 14 bases between. The CDR3 reads CASSLMESRVSYEQYF. In DNA form, the CDR3 reads TGTGCCAGCAGCTTAATGGAGAGCAGGGTCTCCTACGAGCAGTACTTC.

A single count supports this clone. The V and J genes are TRBV5-8 and TRBJ2-7; TRBD1 matches at 9 bases. Germline V gene lookup returns CDR1 SGHTS and CDR2 YDEGEE. CDR3 size: 15 residues. V lost 5 bases, J lost 2 bases, and 8 bases stayed unmatched. DNA of the CDR3: TGTGCCAGCAGATATCGGGACAGGGCTCCCTACGAGCAGTACTTC. It codes for CASRYRDRAPYEQYF.

The V and J genes are TRBV9 and TRBJ1-1; D is perhaps TRBD1 (5 bases). V was cut by 0 bases and J by 1 base, with 13 bases left in between. The CDR3 spans 16 residues. Per germline, CDR1 SGDLS and CDR2 YYNGEE. For the CDR3, the DNA is TGTGCCAGCAGCGTAGATCGGGGGGAGGGGAACACTGAAGCTTTCTTT. Its translation is CASSVDRGEGNTEAFF.

This chain uses TRBV11-2 with TRBJ2-1; TRBD2 might be the D (7 bases). Germline CDR1 reads SGHAT; CDR2 reads FQNNGV. V was pared by 6 bases and J by 5 bases, with 17 bases between. CDR3 size: 15 residues. For the CDR3, the DNA is TGTGCCAGCAGTCGAACCCGGGGGGCCGACAATGAGCAGTTCTTC. Translated: CASSRTRGADNEQFF.

This clone occurred once. The V gene is TRBV6-6, the J gene TRBJ2-7, with a tentative D call TRBD1 (5 bases). There are 15 residues in the CDR3. Germline V gives CDR1 MNHNY, CDR2 SVGAGI (reference sequence). Trimming shortened V by 2 bases and J by 7 bases, and 18 bases separated the two germline ends. CDR3 region: CASSYGDRTIGEQYF. As DNA, the CDR3 is TGTGCCAGCAGTTACGGAGATAGGACAATAGGGGAGCAGTACTTC.

The chain is built from TRBV9 and TRBJ2-1; 7 nucleotides match TRBD2. This CDR3 has 13 amino acids. Germline V lookup: CDR1 SGDLS, CDR2 YYNGEE. V was clipped by 2 bases and J by 6 bases; unmatched bases: 2. For the CDR3, the DNA is TGTGCCAGCAGCGTGGGGGGGGTCAATGAGCAGTTCTTC. This translates into CASSVGGVNEQFF. Full variable domain (outside the CDR3, taken from reference TRBV9 and TRBJ2-1): DSGVTQTPKHLITATGQRVTLRCSPRSGDLSVYWYQQSLDQGLQFLIQYYNGEERAKGNILERFSAQQFPDLHSELNLSSLELGDSALYFCASSVGGVNEQFFGPGTRLTVL.

The rearrangement uses TRBV5-4 and TRBJ1-5, with D possibly matching TRBD1 (5 bases). V lost 4 bases and J lost 2, with 16 bases in between. Germline V gene lookup returns CDR1 SGHNT and CDR2 YYREEE (reference sequence). The CDR3 totals 16 residues. In DNA form, the CDR3 reads TGTGCCAGCAGCCTTACCTCGCCGGGGGGCAATCAGCCCCAGCATTTT. Encoded protein: CASSLTSPGGNQPQHF.

This rearrangement joins TRBV11-2 to TRBJ2-1; 11 bases agree with TRBD2. The V segment lost 4 bases and the J segment 3 bases; nucleotides outside the gene matches: 2. CDR3 length equals 15 residues. Looked up from germline, CDR1 is SGHAT and CDR2 is FQNNGV. This CDR3 is CASSSTSGGYNEQFF. The CDR3 DNA reads TGTGCCAGCAGCTCCACTAGCGGGGGCTACAATGAGCAGTTCTTC.

This chain connects TRBV6-1 to TRBJ2-2, with a weak D call TRBD1 (5 bases). Looked up from germline, CDR1 is MNHNS and CDR2 is SASEGT. CDR3 size: 12 residues. Between the trimmed V and J ends, which lost 1 base and 8 bases, there was a span of 5 bases. The CDR3 protein is CASSEGQGELFF. The CDR3 DNA sequence: TGTGCCAGCAGTGAAGGACAGGGGGAGCTGTTTTTT.

The V gene is TRBV7-2, the J gene TRBJ2-1; 8 positions agree with TRBD1. The V segment lost 5 bases and the J segment 8 bases; nucleotides outside the gene matches: 11. The CDR3 is 15 amino acids. The germline V gene encodes CDR1 SGHTA and CDR2 FQGNSA. CDR3 in DNA: TGTGCCAGCAGCCCAGACAGGGGAGGTGTGGATGAGCAGTTCTTC. Translation gives CASSPDRGGVDEQFF.

The J gene is TRBJ1-2, the V gene TRBV5-1; a possible D gene is TRBD1 (5 bases). Per germline, CDR1 SGHRS and CDR2 YFSETQ. The CDR3 spans 13 residues. The V end lost 2 bases, the J end lost 8 bases, and 13 bases lay between the germline ends. CDR3 sequence (DNA): TGCGCCAGCAGCTTACAGGCGGCTGAGGGCTACACCTTC. It is translated as CASSLQAAEGYTF. Full variable domain (rest looked up from reference TRBV5-1 and TRBJ1-2): KAGVTQTPRYLIKTRGQQVTLSCSPISGHRSVSWYQQTPGQGLQFLFEYFSETQRNKGNFPGRFSGRQFSNSRSEMNVSTLELGDSALYLCASSLQAAEGYTFGSGTRLTVV.